The rows below give T cell receptor beta chains drawn from one sample of a study of shared clonotypes between healthy human individuals. The method was immunoSEQ multiplex PCR; TCRdb's version includes in-frame clones alone and lacks a portion of them. Of approximately 1.9 million clones in the sample, roughly 95% were seen once. The sequencing sample was made of naive CD8+ T cells from PBMCs. Source of these receptors: a man younger than 35 in good health. Some clones in this sample may be carry-over from other donors' samples. Both conserved end residues are part of each CDR3. D genes are given only for firm matches. Expanded clones are given a class, and other clones once, few, many or no size at all.

size: -; D: TRBD2; V: TRBV5-1; J: TRBJ2-2; CDR3: CASSFRLAGGTNTGELFF; DNA: TGCGCCAGCAGCTTTAGACTAGCGGGAGGAACGAACACCGGGGAGCTGTTTTTT
size: -; D: -; V: TRBV19; J: TRBJ2-7; CDR3: CASRPFGAGHEQYF; DNA: TGTGCCAGTAGGCCCTTTGGGGCTGGGCACGAGCAGTACTTC
size: -; D: TRBD1; V: TRBV6-4; J: TRBJ2-2; CDR3: CASRTGANTGELFF; DNA: TGTGCCAGTAGGACAGGCGCGAACACCGGGGAGCTGTTTTTT
size: -; D: -; V: TRBV7-8; J: TRBJ2-7; CDR3: CASSGLTGPTYEQYF; DNA: TGTGCCAGCAGCGGGCTGACGGGCCCCACCTACGAGCAGTACTTC
size: -; D: -; V: TRBV7-3; J: TRBJ1-1; CDR3: CASSLTPGTEAFF; DNA: TGTGCCAGCAGCTTAACCCCGGGCACTGAAGCTTTCTTT
size: -; D: -; V: TRBV5-1; J: TRBJ2-7; CDR3: CASSLTGGEQYF; DNA: TGCGCCAGCAGCTTGACGGGCGGGGAGCAGTACTTC
size: once; D: TRBD1; V: TRBV7-9; J: TRBJ1-1; CDR3: CASIRTGESEAFF; DNA: TGTGCCAGCATTAGGACAGGGGAATCTGAAGCTTTCTTT
size: -; D: -; V: TRBV9; J: TRBJ2-7; CDR3: CASSVAGRTYEQYF; DNA: TGTGCCAGCAGCGTAGCTGGACGGACCTACGAGCAGTACTTC
size: -; D: TRBD1; V: TRBV9; J: TRBJ1-1; CDR3: CASSYTTGSEAFF; DNA: TGTGCCAGCAGCTATACGACAGGGTCTGAAGCTTTCTTT
size: -; D: -; V: TRBV28; J: TRBJ1-1; CDR3: CASSLRGGEAFF; DNA: TGTGCCAGCAGTTTAAGGGGAGGTGAAGCTTTCTTT
size: -; D: TRBD2; V: TRBV7-9; J: TRBJ2-1; CDR3: CASSPGTSGSNEQFF; DNA: TGTGCCAGCAGCCCCGGGACTAGCGGGAGCAATGAGCAGTTCTTC
size: -; D: -; V: TRBV29-1; J: TRBJ1-4; CDR3: CSVGPGRGELFF; DNA: TGCAGCGTTGGTCCGGGCCGGGGGGAACTGTTTTTT
size: once; D: TRBD2; V: TRBV4-2; J: TRBJ2-2; CDR3: CASSQDVASGRRDTGELFF; DNA: TGTGCCAGCAGCCAAGATGTAGCTAGCGGGAGACGAGACACCGGGGAGCTGTTTTTT
size: -; D: TRBD2; V: TRBV5-1; J: TRBJ2-3; CDR3: CASSGPLAGGSDTQYF; DNA: TGCGCCAGCAGCGGACCTCTAGCGGGAGGTTCAGATACGCAGTATTTT
size: -; D: TRBD2; V: TRBV18; J: TRBJ2-1; CDR3: CASSHGTSGRNYNEQFF; DNA: TGTGCCAGCTCACATGGGACTAGCGGGAGGAACTACAATGAGCAGTTCTTC
size: -; D: TRBD1; V: TRBV27; J: TRBJ2-3; CDR3: CATTTGNTDTQYF; DNA: TGTGCCACCACGACAGGGAACACAGATACGCAGTATTTT
size: -; D: -; V: TRBV7-9; J: TRBJ1-1; CDR3: CASSRVASLTEAFF; DNA: TGTGCCAGCAGCCGGGTGGCCTCCCTCACTGAAGCTTTCTTT
size: -; D: -; V: TRBV2; J: TRBJ2-4; CDR3: CASSEEEASRSQYF; DNA: TGTGCCAGCAGTGAGGAGGAAGCAAGCAGGAGTCAGTACTTC
size: -; D: TRBD1; V: TRBV29-1; J: TRBJ2-1; CDR3: CSVDPDRGEYNEQFF; DNA: TGCAGCGTTGATCCGGACAGGGGAGAGTACAATGAGCAGTTCTTC
size: once; D: -; V: TRBV10-3; J: TRBJ1-3; CDR3: CAISEETGVFSGNTIYF; DNA: TGTGCCATCAGTGAGGAGACAGGTGTGTTCTCTGGAAACACCATATATTTT
size: -; D: TRBD1; V: TRBV18; J: TRBJ2-1; CDR3: CASSPTGTGYNEQFF; DNA: TGTGCCAGCTCACCGACCGGGACAGGATACAATGAGCAGTTCTTC
size: -; D: TRBD1; V: TRBV7-8; J: TRBJ1-1; CDR3: CASSGGTGGGTEAFF; DNA: TGTGCCAGCAGCGGAGGGACAGGGGGTGGGACTGAAGCTTTCTTT
size: -; D: -; V: TRBV5-1; J: TRBJ2-7; CDR3: CASSLGDIAYEQYF; DNA: TGCGCCAGCAGCTTAGGAGACATTGCCTACGAGCAGTACTTC
size: -; D: -; V: TRBV16; J: TRBJ2-7; CDR3: CASSQSGKGRRDEQYF; DNA: TGTGCCAGCAGCCAATCCGGGAAGGGGCGCAGGGACGAGCAGTACTTC
size: few; D: -; V: TRBV4-1; J: TRBJ1-1; CDR3: CASSQDLRNEAFF; DNA: TGCGCCAGCAGCCAAGATTTGCGGAATGAAGCTTTCTTT
size: -; D: -; V: TRBV27; J: TRBJ2-1; CDR3: CASSFGTSRDEQFF; DNA: TGTGCCAGCAGTTTCGGAACTAGCAGGGATGAGCAGTTCTTC
size: -; D: -; V: TRBV2; J: TRBJ2-7; CDR3: CASSRVRRDSYEQYF; DNA: TGTGCCAGCAGTCGCGTCCGACGCGATTCCTACGAGCAGTACTTC
size: -; D: TRBD1; V: TRBV7-8; J: TRBJ1-3; CDR3: CASSPRGSGNTIYF; DNA: TGTGCCAGCAGCCCCAGGGGGTCTGGAAACACCATATATTTT
size: few; D: TRBD1; V: TRBV7-2; J: TRBJ2-1; CDR3: CASSLVPGGNEQFF; DNA: TGTGCCAGCAGCCTCGTTCCAGGGGGCAATGAGCAGTTCTTC
size: -; D: TRBD2; V: TRBV15; J: TRBJ2-1; CDR3: CATSRDLAGAYNEQFF; DNA: TGTGCCACCAGCAGGGATTTAGCGGGAGCCTACAATGAGCAGTTCTTC
size: -; D: -; V: TRBV11-2; J: TRBJ2-7; CDR3: CASSSGGKVGSYEQYF; DNA: TGTGCCAGCAGCTCAGGGGGGAAAGTTGGCTCCTACGAGCAGTACTTC
size: -; D: -; V: TRBV21-1; J: TRBJ1-2; CDR3: CASSTRTGPTNYGYTF; DNA: TGTGCCAGCAGCACACGAACAGGGCCGACTAACTATGGCTACACCTTC
size: -; D: -; V: TRBV28; J: TRBJ2-2; CDR3: CASSWVGDTGELFF; DNA: TGTGCCAGCAGTTGGGTGGGAGACACCGGGGAGCTGTTTTTT
size: -; D: -; V: TRBV27; J: TRBJ2-2; CDR3: CESGEEGTLYTGELFF; DNA: TGTGAGTCCGGGGAAGAGGGGACACTTTACACCGGGGAGCTGTTTTTT
size: -; D: -; V: TRBV7-9; J: TRBJ2-1; CDR3: CASTAASYNEQFF; DNA: TGTGCCAGCACCGCGGCTTCCTACAATGAGCAGTTCTTC
size: -; D: -; V: TRBV2; J: TRBJ1-3; CDR3: CASSARQVAAYSGNTIYF; DNA: TGTGCCAGCAGTGCAAGGCAGGTCGCAGCTTACTCTGGAAACACCATATATTTT
size: -; D: TRBD1; V: TRBV9; J: TRBJ1-3; CDR3: CASSAYLGQGAGNTIYF; DNA: TGTGCCAGCAGCGCCTACCTGGGACAGGGGGCTGGAAACACCATATATTTT
size: -; D: TRBD1; V: TRBV7-2; J: TRBJ2-1; CDR3: CASSWSPGGYNEQFF; DNA: TGTGCCAGCAGCTGGAGTCCAGGGGGCTACAATGAGCAGTTCTTC
size: -; D: -; V: TRBV6-1; J: TRBJ2-7; CDR3: CASSVSPSSYEQYF; DNA: TGTGCCAGCAGTGTTTCCCCGAGCTCCTACGAGCAGTACTTC
size: -; D: TRBD1; V: TRBV2; J: TRBJ2-3; CDR3: CASYLTGTLTDTQYF; DNA: TGTGCCAGCTACTTGACAGGGACCCTCACAGATACGCAGTATTTT
size: -; D: -; V: TRBV4-1; J: TRBJ2-2; CDR3: CASSQDWPSPGELFF; DNA: TGCGCCAGCAGCCAAGATTGGCCTAGCCCCGGGGAGCTGTTTTTT
size: few; D: -; V: TRBV29-1; J: TRBJ2-7; CDR3: CSVLSQPYEQYF; DNA: TGCAGCGTTCTCTCACAGCCCTACGAGCAGTACTTC
size: -; D: -; V: TRBV7-9; J: TRBJ2-7; CDR3: CASSLGSAGLEGEQYF; DNA: TGTGCCAGCAGCTTAGGTTCAGCCGGCCTGGAAGGCGAGCAGTACTTC
size: -; D: -; V: TRBV9; J: TRBJ2-7; CDR3: CASSGRRSSYEQYF; DNA: TGTGCCAGCAGCGGTCGGAGAAGCTCCTACGAGCAGTACTTC
size: -; D: -; V: TRBV6-5; J: TRBJ1-2; CDR3: CASSYPGDYGYTF; DNA: TGTGCCAGCAGTTATCCCGGGGACTATGGCTACACCTTC
size: -; D: -; V: TRBV4-1; J: TRBJ2-3; CDR3: CASSHLPEGVADTQYF; DNA: TGCGCCAGCAGCCATCTTCCCGAGGGGGTTGCAGATACGCAGTATTTT
size: -; D: TRBD1; V: TRBV19; J: TRBJ1-1; CDR3: CASSPRGRPGNTEAFF; DNA: TGTGCCAGTAGTCCAAGGGGGCGGCCGGGGAACACTGAAGCTTTCTTT
size: once; D: -; V: TRBV15; J: TRBJ2-5; CDR3: CATSRGETQYF; DNA: TGTGCCACCAGCAGGGGGGAGACCCAGTACTTC
size: -; D: -; V: TRBV13; J: TRBJ2-7; CDR3: CASSPSNTPYEQYF; DNA: TGTGCCAGCAGCCCGTCTAACACCCCCTACGAGCAGTACTTC
size: -; D: TRBD1; V: TRBV28; J: TRBJ1-2; CDR3: CASSSGGGYTF; DNA: TGTGCCAGCAGTTCAGGGGGAGGCTACACCTTC
size: -; D: -; V: TRBV4-1; J: TRBJ1-1; CDR3: CASRSGNTEAFF; DNA: TGCGCTAGCCGGTCGGGGAACACTGAAGCTTTCTTT